These 3 T cell receptor beta chains came from one sample sequenced in a study of blood T cell repertoires in COVID-19 (dated by TCRdb to about 2020). The method was the immunoSEQ multiplex PCR assay. What TCRdb holds here is the immuneACCESS table cut down to in-frame rearrangements. Part of the clones is not present; checked against another copy, under half of the missing clones reflect an unresolved V gene, and the others are unexplained. For this sample there are approximately 120,000 clones; 65% to 90% appear just once. The top ten constitute 6.6% of the sample. The sample consisted of peripheral blood. The receptors shown here come from a man older than 75 with active or convalescent COVID-19.

The chain combines TRBV2 with TRBJ2-2; 10 nucleotides match TRBD2. Germline CDR1 reads SNHLY; CDR2 reads FYNNEI. The trim removed 4 bases at V and 5 bases at J, leaving 7 bases unmatched. The CDR3 consists of 16 residues. CDR3 DNA sequence: TGTGCCAGCAGTGGATTTAGCGGGAGGTTAACCGGGGAGCTGTTTTTT. It encodes CASSGFSGRLTGELFF.

This clone appeared a single time. The chain links TRBV7-2 to TRBJ2-7, with 9 bases lining up with TRBD1. Per the germline V gene, CDR1 is SGHTA and CDR2 is FQGNSA. The length of the CDR3 is 16 residues. The trim removed 4 bases at V and 2 bases at J, leaving 9 bases unmatched. The DNA of the CDR3 is TGTGCCAGCAGCTACGCGTGGGACAGGGTGGCCTACGAGCAGTACTTC. Translation: CASSYAWDRVAYEQYF. Using reference TRBV7-2 and TRBJ2-7 for the parts outside the CDR3, the full variable domain is GAGVSQSPSNKVTEKGKDVELRCDPISGHTALYWYRQSLGQGLEFLIYFQGNSAPDKSGLPSDRFSAERTGGSVSTLTIQRTQQEDSAVYLCASSYAWDRVAYEQYFGPGTRLTVT.

The chain combines TRBV7-8 with TRBJ2-3, with a weak D call TRBD2 (6 bases). Per germline, CDR1 SGHVS and CDR2 FQNEAQ. V lost 1 base, J lost 1 base, and 12 bases lay in between. CDR3 size: 16 residues. CDR3 protein: CASSLGRRGRTDTQYF. CDR3 nucleotides: TGTGCCAGCAGCTTAGGACGGCGGGGCCGCACAGATACGCAGTATTTT.